These T cell receptor beta chains were read from a single sample in a study of Ad26.COV2.S vaccination and SARS-CoV-2 variants. The method was immunoSEQ multiplex PCR; TCRdb's version includes in-frame clones alone and lacks a portion of them. The top ten hold approximately 3.3% of the sample, which has hundreds of thousands of clones, about 89% seen once. The sequences come from peripheral blood, collected in a trial of Ad26.COV2.S vaccine versus placebo. These receptors were obtained from a person aged 18-60 years who received the Ad26.COV2.S COVID-19 vaccine or a placebo. Both conserved end residues are part of each CDR3. The D gene is left open where the match is weak.

TRBV7-3	TRBJ1-6	-	CASSTGTSESPLHF
TRBV28	TRBJ1-4	-	CASCPGGGPNEKLFF
TRBV6-2/TRBV6-3	TRBJ2-2	-	CASSQGGVETGELFF
TRBV6-1	TRBJ2-1	-	CASSEFGGRSYNEQFF
TRBV9	TRBJ2-3	-	CASSVLTSIDTQYF
TRBV4-2	TRBJ2-7	-	CASSQVGGTGQLMYEQYF
TRBV5-4	TRBJ1-4	-	CASTSQGSTNEKLFF
TRBV5-1	TRBJ2-7	-	CASSWGLSGYEQYF
TRBV7-9	TRBJ2-3	-	CASSLVDTTDTQYF
TRBV5-4	TRBJ1-2	TRBD1	CASSSGQDGNYGYTF
TRBV2	TRBJ2-2	TRBD1	CATTGQGLNTGELFF
TRBV10-3	TRBJ1-1	TRBD1	CAIRTGTGGRNTEAFF
TRBV15	TRBJ1-4	-	CATSRQGATNEKLFF
TRBV24-1	TRBJ2-2	TRBD1	CATSDGTGETGELFF
TRBV30	TRBJ2-2	TRBD2	CAWSVWGRGTGELFF
TRBV5-1	TRBJ1-2	-	CASSLAGGLYGYTF
TRBV29-1	TRBJ1-1	TRBD1	CSVTGTGLFTEAFF
TRBV9	TRBJ2-2	-	CASSVGSGVTGELFF
TRBV19	TRBJ2-3	TRBD1	CASSTHRGTETDTQYF
TRBV21-1	TRBJ1-6	-	CASSKGGRTNSPLHF
TRBV19	TRBJ2-7	TRBD2	CASSGEGLAAYEQYF
TRBV10-2	TRBJ1-2	-	CASGDTSGYGYTF
TRBV15	TRBJ2-5	-	CATSRDGGQETQYF
TRBV4-1	TRBJ2-2	-	CASSQADRNTGELFF
TRBV15	TRBJ2-6	-	CATSRDRNSGANVLTF
TRBV9	TRBJ2-7	-	CASSPGLSGYEQYF
TRBV19	TRBJ2-7	TRBD2	CASSVLAGVLSYEQYF
TRBV12-3/TRBV12-4	TRBJ2-2	-	CASSLGTGELFF
TRBV12-5	TRBJ1-3	-	CASSLGNSGNTIYF
TRBV2	TRBJ1-4	-	CASRESPGDTNEKLFF
TRBV11-2	TRBJ2-7	-	CASSLVGGYEQYF
TRBV4-1	TRBJ1-2	-	CASSQDRRAYGYTF
TRBV9	TRBJ1-2	-	CASSVGSVYGYTF
TRBV5-1	TRBJ2-7	-	CASSLVGGRSSYEQYF
TRBV6-5	TRBJ1-6	-	CASSRGMYNSPLHF
TRBV3-1/TRBV3-2	TRBJ2-3	-	CASSQDLGAGAITDTQYF
TRBV4-3	TRBJ2-2	-	CASSQVPLGNTGELFF
TRBV5-1	TRBJ2-3	-	CASTGDHPIDTQYF
TRBV6-5	TRBJ1-1	TRBD1	CASSPDRADTEAFF
TRBV7-3	TRBJ2-1	-	CASSPPGGLDEQFF
TRBV5-1	TRBJ1-2	-	CASSPSLSNGEYGYTF
TRBV7-2	TRBJ2-7	-	CASSLRYEQYF
TRBV3-1/TRBV3-2	TRBJ2-5	-	CASSPSSGIETQYF
TRBV5-1	TRBJ2-7	-	CASSSIAASYEQYF
TRBV7-3	TRBJ1-1	-	CASSLNRDGGTEAFF
TRBV4-1	TRBJ2-5	TRBD2	CASSLGLQETQYF
TRBV27	TRBJ1-1	-	CASSFSGNTEAFF
TRBV6-2/TRBV6-3	TRBJ2-3	TRBD2	CASSSRGGPTDTQYF
TRBV6-5	TRBJ2-7	-	CASMGTYEQYF
TRBV4-1	TRBJ2-7	TRBD2	CASSRGGLAGAYEQYF
TRBV25-1	TRBJ1-2	TRBD1	CASSEQGDSIYGYTF
TRBV10-3	TRBJ1-1	-	CAIRTLGGRETEAFF
TRBV19	TRBJ1-2	TRBD1	CASSIGQGVNYGYTF
TRBV29-1	TRBJ2-7	TRBD1	CSVERFDRAKPVRYF
TRBV7-9	TRBJ2-7	TRBD2	CASSTGTSGYSYEQYF
TRBV7-9	TRBJ1-2	-	CASSFSVYGYTF
TRBV2	TRBJ1-2	-	CASSEERGREGGYTF
TRBV5-5	TRBJ1-5	-	CASSLEGSYSNQPQHF
TRBV25-1	TRBJ2-7	-	CASSAAGGTYEQYF